The 27 T cell receptor beta chains below come from one sample, sequenced in a study of T cells in Graves' hyperthyroidism and ophthalmopathy. The TCR beta CDR3 regions underwent amplification using RNA transcripts as the source. TCR CDR3 regions were first amplified by RT-PCR with HTBI primers. TCRdb recomputed calls from the multiplex PCR reads with MiXCR, one row per CDR3 protein. There are 550,000 to 800,000 distinct CDR3 sequences in the sample; around a sixth occur only once, and roughly 15% lies in the top ten. The sample was blood. Source of these receptors: a man in his forties or fifties with Graves' hyperthyroidism.

This clonotype came up many times. V gene TRBV7-2 combines with J gene TRBJ2-3, with a weak D call TRBD2 (7 bases). The CDR3 covers 18 residues. With 4 bases removed from V and 7 bases from J, the gap between germline ends came to 27 bases. From germline, CDR1 is SGHTA and CDR2 FQGNSA. This CDR3 reads CASSSKGGAGVSAYTQYF. CDR3 bases: TGTGCCAGCAGCTCAAAGGGGGGTGCGGGAGTGAGCGCCTATACGCAGTATTTT.

A note on this clonotype: This clone may be a read error of a much larger clone one base away. The rearrangement links TRBV6-2 or TRBV6-3 to TRBJ2-2, with 9 bases that match TRBD1. CDR3 size: 16 residues. The V gene's germline CDR1 is MNHEY and CDR2 SVGEGT. The CDR3 region has the DNA TGTGGCAGCAGTGACAAGGGACAGGGAATCACCGGGGAGCTGTTTTTT. This translates into CGSSDKGQGITGELFF.

This chain connects TRBV19 to TRBJ2-1; D ambiguous. CDR3 length: 12 amino acids. Trimming left V 7 bases short and J 6 bases short, with 10 bases between. CDR1 and CDR2 (germline): LNHDA, SQIVND (reference sequence). CDR3 coding DNA: TGTGCCAGTACCTATAACCGCAATGAGCAGTTCTTC. Its translation is CASTYNRNEQFF. Combining the CDR3 with reference TRBV19 and TRBJ2-1 gives the whole variable domain DGGITQSPKYLFRKEGQNVTLSCEQNLNHDAMYWYRQDPGQGLRLIYYSQIVNDFQKGDIAEGYSVSREKKESFPLTVTSAQKNPTAFYLCASTYNRNEQFFGPGTRLTVL.

Remarks on this clonotype: This sequence may be a read error, since a much larger clone differs from it by one base. V gene TRBV28 combines with J gene TRBJ1-1; maybe TRBD1 (6 bases). The CDR3 length is 15 residues. The germline V and J ends were trimmed by 11 bases and 4 bases, with 23 bases remaining between them. Germline V CDR1 and CDR2: MDHEN, SYDVKM. The CDR3 sequence is CAGPKGGGTVTEAFF. CDR3 bases: TGTGCCGGCCCCAAGGGGGGAGGAACGGTCACTGAAGCTTTCTTT. Using reference TRBV28 and TRBJ1-1 for the parts outside the CDR3, the full variable domain is DVKVTQSSRYLVKRTGEKVFLECVQDMDHENMFWYRQDPGLGLRLIYFSYDVKMKEKGDIPEGYSVSREKKERFSLILESASTNQTSMYLCAGPKGGGTVTEAFFGQGTRLTVV.

This clonotype was detected many times. V gene TRBV7-9 combines with J gene TRBJ2-7; D unclear. V was pared by 5 bases and J by 7 bases, with 9 bases between. Germline V lookup: CDR1 SEHNR, CDR2 FQNEAQ (reference sequence). The CDR3 consists of 11 residues. In nucleotides, the CDR3 is TGTGCCAGCAGCCCTCTTTTGGAGCAGTACTTC. This encodes CASSPLLEQYF.

This clonotype has only a few counts. The chain links TRBV29-1 to TRBJ2-7; D might be TRBD2 (5 bases). The ends were cut back, 0 bases at V and 1 base at J, with 7 bases in the middle. This CDR3 spans 13 amino acids. The germline V gene encodes CDR1 SQVTM and CDR2 ANQGSEA. The CDR3 nucleotides are TGCAGCGTTGAAGATAGGGAGTCCTACGAGCAGTACTTC. Translated, it gives CSVEDRESYEQYF.

This clonotype occurred many times. The rearrangement uses TRBV29-1 and TRBJ2-7, with 10 bases that match TRBD1. V lost 4 bases and J lost 1; bases outside the gene matches: 4. The CDR3 has 14 residues. Germline CDR1 SQVTM, CDR2 ANQGSEA. The CDR3 here is CSVVWDRGSYEQYF. CDR3 sequence (DNA): TGCAGCGTTGTTTGGGACAGGGGTTCCTACGAGCAGTACTTC.

The CDR3 loop is CASSQTSFGTYEQYF. CDR3 DNA sequence: TGCGCCAGCAGCCAAACTAGCTTTGGCACCTACGAGCAGTACTTC. The V call is TRBV4-3, the J call TRBJ2-7, with D perhaps TRBD2 (6 bases). Germline-derived CDR1 and CDR2 are LGHNA and YSLEER. This CDR3 has 15 amino acids. Trimming removed 2 bases from V and 2 bases from J, with 13 bases in between.

This clonotype was counted at least ten times. The chain has TRBV28 and TRBJ2-7; TRBD2 might be the D (6 bases). In germline, CDR1 is MDHEN, CDR2 SYDVKM. This CDR3 contains 16 residues. Trimming cost V 3 bases and J 3 bases, with 18 bases left between them. The CDR3, as DNA: TGTGCCAGCAGTTTTCCATTGGCTAGCGCCAACTACGAGCAGTACTTC. Its protein is CASSFPLASANYEQYF.

Details on this clonotype: At one boundary the junction diverges from the germline segment, which might be a read error. The V and J genes are TRBV7-2 and TRBJ2-1, with D perhaps matching TRBD2 (5 bases). The germline CDR1 and CDR2 sequences are SGHTA and FQGNSA. CDR3 length: 12 residues. The CDR3 loop reads CASSSRTGEQLF. The CDR3 DNA is TGTGCCAGCAGCTCTCGGACTGGAGAGCAGCTCTTC.

This clonotype was recorded many times. Here the CDR3 reads CASSPTGFLAYEQYF. The CDR3 DNA sequence: TGTGCCAGCAGTCCTACAGGTTTCCTAGCCTACGAGCAGTACTTC. The chain uses TRBV27 and TRBJ2-7, with a weak D call TRBD1 (5 bases). V was cut by 5 bases and J by 2 bases, with 16 bases left in between. This CDR3 contains 15 residues. The germline gives CDR1 MNHEY, CDR2 SMNVEV (reference sequence).

The chain carries TRBV7-2 and TRBJ1-1, with unresolved D. This CDR3 region has 11 residues. CDR1 is SGHTA and CDR2 is FQGNSA in the germline V gene. The ends were cut back, 2 bases at V and 7 bases at J, with 5 bases in the middle. CDR3 sequence: CASSLSVEAFF. The CDR3 coding sequence is TGTGCCAGCAGCTTAAGCGTTGAAGCTTTCTTT. The full variable domain, rest sourced from reference TRBV7-2 and TRBJ1-1, is GAGVSQSPSNKVTEKGKDVELRCDPISGHTALYWYRQSLGQGLEFLIYFQGNSAPDKSGLPSDRFSAERTGGSVSTLTIQRTQQEDSAVYLCASSLSVEAFFGQGTRLTVV.

This clonotype was seen repeatedly, ten times or more. J is TRBJ2-5 and V is TRBV27, with 11 bases aligning to TRBD1. There are 14 residues in the CDR3. V shed 7 bases, J shed 5 bases, and the junction held 6 bases outside the gene matches. The germline gives CDR1 MNHEY, CDR2 SMNVEV (reference sequence). CDR3 bases: TGTGCCAGCACTGGACAGGGGGCAGGGGAGACCCAGTACTTC. Residues: CASTGQGAGETQYF.

This clonotype occurred many times. The CDR3 region is CASSLSTSGNNEQFF. CDR3 in DNA: TGTGCCAGCAGTTTATCGACTAGCGGAAACAATGAGCAGTTCTTC. This rearrangement joins TRBV27 to TRBJ2-1; TRBD2 aligns across 9 bases. Losses at the gene ends were 0 bases for V and 5 bases for J; bases not matched to a gene: 2. Germline CDR1 MNHEY, CDR2 SMNVEV (reference sequence). The CDR3 totals 15 residues.

The chain links TRBV9 to TRBJ2-3, with 11 bases matching TRBD1. Germline CDR1 SGDLS, CDR2 YYNGEE. The CDR3 spans 17 residues. With 5 bases clipped from V and 4 bases from J, the junction kept 12 bases outside the gene matches. Here the CDR3 reads CASRDLRTGGASDTQYF. CDR3 DNA: TGTGCCAGCAGAGATCTCAGGACAGGGGGCGCATCAGATACGCAGTATTTT.

The chain has TRBV18 and TRBJ2-2; D perhaps matches TRBD1 (6 bases). This CDR3 comprises 14 residues. Trimming shortened V by 8 bases and J by 6 bases, and 16 bases separated the two germline ends. CDR1 is KGHSH and CDR2 is LQKENI in the germline V gene. CDR3 bases: TGTGCCAGCCCATCCACCGGGACATCCGGGGAGCTGTTTTTT. Amino acid sequence: CASPSTGTSGELFF.

At least ten counts were recorded for this clonotype. This chain connects TRBV2 to TRBJ1-5; D remains ambiguous. The CDR3 has 14 amino acids. Trimming took 7 bases from V and 2 from J, leaving 12 bases between them. CDR1 and CDR2 from the germline V gene are SNHLY and FYNNEI. CDR3 amino acids: CASTPLGGNQPQHF. The DNA for the CDR3 is TGTGCCAGCACGCCCCTCGGGGGCAATCAGCCCCAGCATTTT. Full variable domain (remainder filled in from reference TRBV2 and TRBJ1-5): EPEVTQTPSHQVTQMGQEVILRCVPISNHLYFYWYRQILGQKVEFLVSFYNNEISEKSEIFDDQFSVERPDGSNFTLKIRSTKLEDSAMYFCASTPLGGNQPQHFGDGTRLSIL.

This clonotype was recorded a few times. This chain joins TRBV5-5 and TRBJ1-1; D gene unclear. Germline V gene data show CDR1 as SGHKS and CDR2 as YYEKEE (reference sequence). CDR3 size: 17 residues. V was clipped by 0 bases and J by 1 base, with 16 bases between them. The CDR3 here is CASSLGSIRDTNTEAFF. For the CDR3, the DNA is TGTGCCAGCAGCTTGGGAAGCATACGTGATACGAACACTGAAGCTTTCTTT.

The sample holds many counts of this clonotype. The rearrangement uses TRBV14 and TRBJ2-2, with D perhaps matching TRBD1 or TRBD2 (5 bases each). Germline V gene sequence: CDR1 SGHDN, CDR2 FVKESK. There are 17 residues in the CDR3. V was pared by 1 base and J by 4 bases, with 16 bases between. The CDR3 bases are TGTGCCAGCAGCCAAGGAAGCCGGGACGGAAGCACCGGGGAGCTGTTTTTT. Its translation: CASSQGSRDGSTGELFF.

In this sample, this clonotype turned up many times. The genes are TRBV27 and TRBJ2-3, with 9 positions matching TRBD1. The CDR3 length is 15 residues. The V segment lost 8 bases and the J segment 0 bases; nucleotides outside the gene matches: 6. Germline lookup yields CDR1 MNHEY and CDR2 SMNVEV (reference sequence). CDR3 sequence (DNA): TGTGCCAGCGTCGACAGGGGGATGAGCACAGATACGCAGTATTTT. As protein: CASVDRGMSTDTQYF.

A remark on this clonotype: A much more abundant neighbour one base away suggests this may be a read error. The V and J genes are TRBV3-1 and TRBJ1-1; TRBD1 is a possible D gene (6 bases). Germline V gene sequence: CDR1 LGHDT, CDR2 YNNKEL (reference sequence). The CDR3 totals 14 residues. CDR3 DNA: TGTGCCAGCAGCCAAGCCGGGACAAACACTGAATCTTTCTTT. Translation: CASSQAGTNTESFF.

Ten or more counts support this clonotype. This rearrangement joins TRBV5-1 to TRBJ2-5, with 8 bases identical to TRBD1. This CDR3 is 13 amino acids long. The J segment lost 7 bases and the V segment lost 4 bases, leaving 6 bases of the junction unmatched. Germline values: CDR1 SGHRS, CDR2 YFSETQ. This CDR3 is CASSTTGEGTQYF. DNA for the CDR3: TGCGCCAGCAGCACGACAGGGGAAGGGACCCAGTACTTC.

This clonotype was seen at least ten times. The chain carries TRBV6-1 and TRBJ2-7; TRBD1 or TRBD2 may be the D gene (5 bases each). CDR1 and CDR2 from the germline V gene are MNHNS and SASEGT. The CDR3 spans 13 residues. Between the trimmed V and J ends, which lost 4 bases and 2 bases, there was a span of 9 bases. The CDR3: CASSAGTTYEQYF. The CDR3 DNA sequence: TGTGCCAGCAGTGCTGGGACGACCTACGAGCAGTACTTC.

This chain links TRBV19 with TRBJ2-7; the D gene is possibly TRBD1 (6 bases). With 3 bases removed from V and 1 base from J, the gap between germline ends came to 13 bases. This CDR3 spans 15 amino acids. Germline V gene lookup returns CDR1 LNHDA and CDR2 SQIVND (reference sequence). In nucleotides, the CDR3 is TGTGCCAGTAGTATCCCGCGACAGGCATCCTACGAGCAGTACTTC. Encoded protein: CASSIPRQASYEQYF.

This clonotype was counted at least ten times. The J gene is TRBJ1-1, the V gene TRBV28; D not certain. Trimming shortened V by 8 bases and J by 2 bases, and 15 bases separated the two germline ends. Germline CDR1 reads MDHEN; CDR2 reads SYDVKM. This CDR3 has 14 residues. For the CDR3, the DNA is TGTGCCAGCCCCGCCCGAGAAGGAAACACTGAAGCTTTCTTT. This encodes CASPAREGNTEAFF.

This clonotype has ten or more counts. The V gene is TRBV7-9, the J gene TRBJ2-1, with D uncertain. Trimming took off 1 base at V and 0 bases at J, with 10 bases between the two ends. CDR3 length equals 16 residues. In germline, CDR1 is SEHNR, CDR2 FQNEAQ (reference sequence). The CDR3 loop reads CASSLELGSSYNEQFF. DNA of the CDR3: TGTGCCAGCAGCTTAGAGCTAGGTAGCTCCTACAATGAGCAGTTCTTC.

This clonotype was counted a few times. V and J are TRBV29-1 and TRBJ1-4; D is unclear. Trimming took off 5 bases at V and 8 bases at J, with 9 bases between the two ends. The V gene's germline CDR1 is SQVTM and CDR2 ANQGSEA. This CDR3 spans 11 amino acids. DNA for the CDR3: TGCAGCGTTAAAGTGGAAGAAAAACTGTTTTTT. Its protein is CSVKVEEKLFF.